Sequencing of this T cell receptor (beta chain) was carried out in a study of CD8+ T cells in alopecia areata (dated by TCRdb to the late 2010s). Context from the whole study: The treated patients, all with moderate-to-severe alopecia areata, were enrolled in an open-label pilot trial of oral tofacitinib given at 5 to 10 mg twice daily. Tofacitinib was administered for 6 to 18 months, and 6 months of follow-up off drug were then conducted to assess delayed response and recurrence. To study T cell clonal expansion in alopecia areata, the researchers applied high-throughput TCRbeta sequencing to both the C3H/HeJ mouse model and human patients. In humans, TCRbeta sequencing was performed on scalp tissue and on sorted CD4+ and CD8+ peripheral blood T cells from healthy controls and from patients with patchy or totalis/universalis alopecia areata. Patients on tofacitinib were biopsied at baseline and after 4 and 24 weeks of treatment, and several of the patients also had a later scalp biopsy. Clonality in the scalp was compared among normal scalp (n=4), patchy alopecia areata scalp (n=8), and alopecia totalis/universalis scalp (n=8). RNA came from the PAXgene miRNA kit for fixed scalp, the miRNeasy kit for PBMCs, and the RNeasy kit for mouse skin. Amplification of TCRbeta CDR3 regions was done by immunoSEQ multiplex PCR using 35 Vbeta forward primers and 13 Jbeta reverse primers.

Libraries were built with the immunoSEQ multiplex PCR assay. RNA was extracted from all samples and reverse transcribed into cDNA, which served as template for TCR sequencing. First-strand cDNA was synthesized with SuperScript III using a 2:1 mix of oligo-dT and random hexamers. A synthetic immune receptor repertoire was used to gauge amplification bias, and whatever bias remained was removed computationally. In the paper's pipeline: Raw reads were preprocessed for error removal, and CDR3 was defined according to IMGT conventions as running from the conserved cysteine to phenylalanine. Clonality was computed by normalizing Shannon entropy by log2 of the number of productive unique TCRs and subtracting the result from 1. Whether each scalp clone was CD4 or CD8 was inferred by checking scalp TCRbeta sequences against the CD4 and CD8 repertoires from sorted blood. TCRdb limited this immuneACCESS table to in-frame rearrangements with V and J called. A share of clones is missing; checked studies link under half to unresolved V genes, and the rest is unexplained. V and J calls and clone size are those listed in that table; D and trimming were worked out from the DNA. The sample records some 240,000 clones, around 62% of which are singletons. Together, the top ten hold approximately 0.45% of the sample.

The investigation overall reported the following: Lesional scalp, especially in alopecia totalis/universalis, showed higher clonality and more expanded CD8+ clones than normal scalp, suggesting antigenic drive. Unlike mouse skin, which is dominated by gammadelta T cells, normal human skin has resident alphabeta T cells that are also sequenced, and this complicates analysis of the scalp TCR repertoire. Compared with mice, TCR sequences shared between patients were less clear, possibly partly because of HLA diversity across the patient population.

For CDR1 and CDR2, the germline V gene lists SGHTA and FQGTGA. V is reduced by 1 base and J by 4 bases, leaving a spacing of 11 bases between them. The CDR3 spans 15 residues, from the cysteine through the phenylalanine. Only the CDR3 DNA is retained, 45 bases long and in frame from the first base. The sample's time point, from its label and the paper: baseline before oral tofacitinib. Peripheral blood and lesional scalp punch biopsies were obtained from patients with alopecia areata. PBMCs were isolated by density centrifugation and stained for CD3, CD4 and CD8, and CD4+ and CD8+ T cells were sorted on a FACSAria. This clone has only a few counts. What antigen it recognizes has not been identified. Base qualities are not at hand, and no much larger clone is one base apart.

The chain was built from TRBV7-3 and TRBJ2-1, with no D gene named confidently. The receptor was derived from a human donor with alopecia areata. Sequencing used CD4+ T cells sorted from blood, obtained at week 0. In nucleotides, the sequence is TGTGCCAGCAGCTTAAATGTCGGAGTTTACAATGAGCAGTTCTTC. Its protein reads: CASSLNVGVYNEQFF.